Sequencing of this TCR beta chain was carried out in a study of beta chain features in type 1 diabetes (dated 2018 in TCRdb). At the level of the whole study: No differences in mean age, gender distribution, total cell number or subset yield were found between patients and healthy donors. A total of roughly 100,000,000 sorted cells were examined across all samples, and the number of cells per subset was strongly correlated with RNA yield. The study compared TCRB repertoires of sorted circulating CD4+ T cell subsets between recently diagnosed type 1 diabetes patients and matched healthy donors. Regulatory and stem cell-like memory subsets were obtained from only 8 patients and about eight healthy donors, while naive and central memory subsets were obtained from all 30 or so donors.

From each donor, a single peripheral blood sample of around 120 mL on average was drawn into heparinised tubes. Using a panel that included CD45RO, CCR7, CD25, CD127, CD95 and CD27, naive, central memory, regulatory and stem cell-like memory CD4+ T cells were sorted on a BD FACSAria II. Purity was above 95% for every sorted population. Right away, PBMCs were isolated by Lymphoprep density gradient centrifugation and were stained directly, with no culture step. To minimize batch effects, samples were stained and sorted in pairs, one healthy donor with one patient per experiment. The High Capacity cDNA Reverse Transcription Kit was used to reverse transcribe all of the isolated RNA, meaning that expressed TCRB transcripts were what got sequenced. Deep immunoSEQ sequencing was performed on naive, central memory and regulatory T cell samples, with an average of roughly 3.5 million total reads per sample. Sorted cells were lysed in RLT buffer, and RNA was extracted using DNase-treated RNeasy Micro or Mini kits according to cell number. Each cell subset was processed on its own to prevent cross-contamination, while patient and healthy donor samples were processed together. The immunoSEQ multiplex PCR was used to amplify TCRB sequences from cDNA, generating 87-bp fragments that spanned the CDR3 region. Sequencing of the amplicons was performed on the Illumina HiSeq platform. The authors' analysis ran thus. Synthetic template baselines were used to correct PCR bias computationally, reads within Hamming distance 2 were collapsed, and singletons that could not be merged were discarded. By aligning reads against IMGT, V, D and J genes, CDR3 length, and insertions or deletions at six rearrangement sites were assigned. Within each subset, clonotype counts were normalized to sorted cell number, and only after that were true diversity and Gini coefficients computed with the tcR R package. Repertoire sharing was quantified using the overlap coefficient calculated on TCRB nucleotide sequences. Out-of-frame TCRB sequences from naive cells were analyzed as a proxy for the pre-selection repertoire. TCRdb provides this immuneACCESS table in a form limited to in-frame rearrangements. Some clones are lacking; in checked studies, under half of them reflect an unresolved V gene, and why the rest are absent is not known. The V and J calls and clone size are taken from that table; D and trimming were inferred from the DNA. Recorded for this sample are hundreds of thousands of clones; roughly 10% of them occurred a single time. Of the sample, about 0.018% is held by the ten largest clones.

General conclusions and limits of the study: Because cDNA was sequenced instead of genomic DNA, activated cells with high expression could be over-represented, although the groups did not differ in activation or CD3 levels. The naive, central memory and regulatory TCRB repertoires appeared to resemble one another more closely among patients than among healthy donors. Fewer insertions and more nucleotide deletions at VDJ recombination sites were observed in patients with type 1 diabetes, implying thymic rearrangement abnormalities. Shorter templates might have been favored by PCR, but patient and control samples were amplified and corrected together, so both groups would have been affected equally by any skew. In all four CD4+ subsets, TCRB CDR3 length was moderately but significantly shorter in type 1 diabetes patients. Because the HLA sub-analyses included only small numbers of individuals, any influence of HLA type on TCRB rearrangement was left unresolved.

On this clone: Its antigen target is currently unknown. Base qualities are missing; no much larger clone stands one base away.

From V the trimming removes 1 base and from J it removes 5 bases, while the gene matches leave 0 bases of the junction unaccounted for. CDR1 and CDR2 (SGHTA, FQGNSA) derive from the germline V gene. Including the terminal cysteine and phenylalanine, the CDR3 comprises 13 residues. Here the CDR3 DNA is all that survives: 39 bases in frame from base 1. The sequence was obtained from a young man with type 1 diabetes. The sample comprised naive CD4+ T cells from blood. What the cell subset or site label conveys for this sample: true naive CD4+ T cells. The chain was built from TRBV7-2 and TRBJ2-5, and TRBD1 matches 8 of the central bases. The DNA sequence is given as TGTGCCAGCAGCTTAGGGACAGGGGAGACCCAGTACTTC. This sequence encodes CASSLGTGETQYF.